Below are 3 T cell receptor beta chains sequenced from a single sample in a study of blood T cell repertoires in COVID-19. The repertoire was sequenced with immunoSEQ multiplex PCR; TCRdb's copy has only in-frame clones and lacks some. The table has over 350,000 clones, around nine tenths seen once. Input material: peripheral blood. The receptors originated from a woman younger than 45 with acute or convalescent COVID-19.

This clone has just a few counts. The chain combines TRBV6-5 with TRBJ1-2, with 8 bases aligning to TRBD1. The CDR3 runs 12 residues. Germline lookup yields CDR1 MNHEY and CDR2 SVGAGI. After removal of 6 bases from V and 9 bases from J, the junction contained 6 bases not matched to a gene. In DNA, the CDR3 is TGTGCCAGCAGGCGACAGGGGAATCGCTACACCTTC. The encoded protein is CASRRQGNRYTF.

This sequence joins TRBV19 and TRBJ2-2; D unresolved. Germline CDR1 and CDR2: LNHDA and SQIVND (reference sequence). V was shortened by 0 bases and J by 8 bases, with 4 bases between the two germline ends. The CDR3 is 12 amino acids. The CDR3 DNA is TGTGCCAGTAGTATAGAGTCGGGGGAGCTGTTTTTT. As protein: CASSIESGELFF.

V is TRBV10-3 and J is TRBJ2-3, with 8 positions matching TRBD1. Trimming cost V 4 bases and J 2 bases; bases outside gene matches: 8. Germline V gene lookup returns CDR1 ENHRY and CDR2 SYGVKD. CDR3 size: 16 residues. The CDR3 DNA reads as TGTGCCATCAGTGGCCTGGACAGGGTAGACACAGATACGCAGTATTTT. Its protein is CAISGLDRVDTDTQYF.